What follows are 29 T cell receptor beta chains derived from one specimen sequenced in a study of blood T cells in healthy people across ages. Together with a sample-barcoded 5' primer, a J-beta primer mix was included in a second PCR lasting about 7 to 11 cycles. A single record per CDR3 protein comes from TCRdb applying MiXCR to the 5' RACE reads. The sample shows about 970,000 distinct CDR3 sequences, 45% to 60% of them seen only once. Sequenced material: blood. The receptors shown here come from a woman aged 60-75 years in good health.

This clonotype came up once. Given a much more abundant clone one base away, this may be a read error. CDR3: CSAERGDLTGTQYF. The CDR3 DNA reads TGCAGCGCCGAACGAGGGGATCTCACAGGTACGCAGTATTTT. This chain links TRBV29-1 with TRBJ2-3; the D call may be TRBD1 or TRBD2 (5 bases each). Germline V lookup: CDR1 SQVTM, CDR2 ANQGSEA. This CDR3 contains 14 residues.

This chain joins TRBV6-1 and TRBJ2-5, with 10 positions matching TRBD2. This CDR3 contains 15 residues. CDR1 and CDR2 (germline): MNHNS, SASEGT. V lost 5 bases to trimming and J lost 4 bases; unmatched junction nucleotides: 7. The CDR3 loop is CASSWSGLAPETQYF. CDR3 coding DNA: TGTGCCAGCAGTTGGTCGGGACTAGCGCCAGAGACCCAGTACTTC.

The V call is TRBV20-1, the J call TRBJ1-5; 7 bases line up with TRBD1. Germline loops: CDR1 DFQATT, CDR2 SNEGSKA (reference sequence). This CDR3 has 13 residues. The V segment lost 1 base and the J segment 5 bases; nucleotides outside the gene matches: 2. CDR3 amino acids: CSARGQGDQPQHF. As DNA, the CDR3 is TGCAGTGCTAGAGGTCAGGGGGATCAGCCCCAGCATTTT.

This clonotype was found many times. This chain uses TRBV7-9 with TRBJ2-7, with 9 positions matching TRBD1. The CDR3 runs to 16 residues. CDR1 is SEHNR and CDR2 is FQNEAQ in the germline V gene (reference sequence). V lost 5 bases to trimming and J lost 2 bases; unmatched junction nucleotides: 10. This chain's CDR3 is CASSTDTGTGTYEQYF. CDR3 DNA sequence: TGTGCCAGCAGCACAGATACCGGGACAGGGACCTACGAGCAGTACTTC.

Remarks on this clonotype: A clone one base away is much larger, so this may be a read error. The chain carries TRBV7-3 and TRBJ2-3; 7 nucleotides align to TRBD2. CDR1 and CDR2 (germline): SGHTA, FQGTGA. After removal of 5 bases from V and 5 bases from J, the junction contained 7 bases not matched to a gene. The CDR3 is made up of 14 amino acids. CDR3 sequence: CASSIGGRGDTQYF. The CDR3 DNA is TGTGCCAGCAGCATTGGCGGGAGAGGAGATACGCAGTATTTT. Supplemented by reference TRBV7-3 and TRBJ2-3, the full variable domain reads GAGVSQTPSNKVTEKGKYVELRCDPISGHTALYWYRQSLGQGPEFLIYFQGTGAADDSGLPNDRFFAVRPEGSVSTLKIQRTERGDSAVYLCASSIGGRGDTQYFGPGTRLTVL.

This clonotype was found once. This chain uses TRBV12-3 or TRBV12-4 with TRBJ2-4; 7 bases line up with TRBD2. Judging by the DNA end, TRBJ2-5 fits better; the J call may be wrong. The CDR3 has 13 residues. As DNA, the CDR3 is TGTGCCAGCAGCTCAGCCGGGGAGGGGACCCAGTACTTC. This encodes CASSSAGEGTQYF.

This clonotype was counted between two and nine times. The chain has TRBV4-3 and TRBJ2-3; TRBD1 might be the D (5 bases). The CDR3 loop spans 14 amino acids. V lost 5 bases and J lost 0, with 9 bases in between. Germline CDR1 LGHNA, CDR2 YSLEER. CDR3 sequence (DNA): TGCGCCAGCAGCGGACAAACTAGCACAGATACGCAGTATTTT. Amino acids: CASSGQTSTDTQYF.

The chain employs TRBV6-2 or TRBV6-3 and TRBJ2-1; D unresolved. The germline gives CDR1 MNHEY, CDR2 SVGEGT. The length of the CDR3 is 11 residues. Trimming stripped 7 bases from V and 7 bases from J, with 8 bases between. This CDR3 is CASTKWNEQFF. In DNA form, the CDR3 reads TGTGCCAGCACTAAGTGGAATGAGCAGTTCTTC.

V usage is TRBV12-3 or TRBV12-4 and J usage is TRBJ2-2, with 12 bases matching TRBD2. The trim removed 4 bases at V and 5 bases at J, leaving 5 bases unmatched. The CDR3 consists of 16 residues. CDR3 sequence: CASSSGLAGRTGELFF. The CDR3 coding sequence is TGTGCCAGCAGTTCCGGACTAGCGGGACGAACCGGGGAGCTGTTTTTT.

This clonotype has a single count. The V call is TRBV20-1, the J call TRBJ2-2, with 7 bases aligning to TRBD1. There are 15 residues in the CDR3. V trimming: 6 bases; J trimming: 2 bases; junction bases outside the gene matches: 9. CDR1 and CDR2 from the germline V gene are DFQATT and SNEGSKA (reference sequence). The CDR3 region is CSAPQGQQNTGELFF. Here the CDR3 DNA reads TGCAGTGCCCCACAGGGACAGCAAAACACCGGGGAGCTGTTTTTT.

With respect to this clonotype: Relative to the germline gene, one junction end is altered; a read error may explain this. This chain joins TRBV28 and TRBJ2-3; 7 bases fit TRBD2. This CDR3 contains 14 residues. Germline CDR1 MDHEN, CDR2 SYDVKM. The CDR3 DNA is TGCGCCAGCACCATCGCGGGAGAGAGAGATACGCAGTATTTT. Encoded protein: CASTIAGERDTQYF.

Points on this clonotype: Possible read error: a much larger clone is one base away. This sequence joins TRBV20-1 and TRBJ1-2; no clear D. V lost 3 bases and J 3 bases, leaving 11 bases between the germline ends. This CDR3 has 13 residues. CDR1 is DFQATT and CDR2 is SNEGSKA in the germline V gene (reference sequence). CDR3 DNA: TGCAGTGCTAGGTGTTGGGAGGACTATGGCTACACCTTC. Encoded protein: CSARCWEDYGYTF.

The J gene is TRBJ2-7, the V gene TRBV6-6, with TRBD1 matching over 9 bases. Losses at the gene ends were 6 bases for V and 4 bases for J; bases not matched to a gene: 7. Germline CDR1 and CDR2: MNHNY and SVGAGI (reference sequence). The length of the CDR3 is 14 residues. In DNA, the CDR3 is TGTGCCAGCAGAGATAGGGACAGGGTATACGAGCAGTACTTC. Residues: CASRDRDRVYEQYF.

The chain employs TRBV10-3 and TRBJ1-2, with a tentative D call TRBD1 (5 bases). Germline assignment: CDR1 ENHRY and CDR2 SYGVKD. V was pared by 4 bases and J by 8 bases, with 8 bases between. The CDR3 has 11 amino acids. The DNA of the CDR3 is TGTGCCATCAGTGTTGGGGGAGGCTACACCTTC. It specifies CAISVGGGYTF.

The DNA of the CDR3 is TGTGCCAGCAGTTACGTTCTTGCGGGAGGGAAAAAAGCAGATACGCAGTATTTT. Residues: CASSYVLAGGKKADTQYF. This chain connects TRBV6-2 or TRBV6-3 to TRBJ2-3; 9 bases map to TRBD2. This CDR3 is built from 18 residues. Trimming at V came to 2 bases and at J to 4 bases, leaving 13 bases not matched to a gene. In germline, CDR1 is MNHEY, CDR2 SVGEGT.

This chain connects TRBV4-1 to TRBJ2-1, with 7 bases that match TRBD1. The CDR3 totals 15 residues. Germline loops: CDR1 MGHRA, CDR2 YSYEKL. V dropped 3 bases and J dropped 7; count of bases not matched to a gene: 9. The CDR3 is CASSQSDRWGNEQFF. CDR3 bases: TGCGCCAGCAGCCAGTCGGACAGGTGGGGAAATGAGCAGTTCTTC.

A remark on this clonotype: Compared with germline, one end of the junction differs, possibly owing to a read error. The genes are TRBV4-1 and TRBJ1-2; D possibly corresponds to TRBD1 (5 bases). The CDR3 is made up of 16 amino acids. The germline CDR1 and CDR2 sequences are MGHRA and YSYEKL. CDR3: CTSSQDRGRSFGGYTF. The CDR3 region has the DNA TGCACCAGCAGCCAAGATAGGGGACGGAGCTTCGGTGGCTACACCTTC.

The chain carries TRBV7-2 and TRBJ2-1, with TRBD1 matching over 9 bases. The CDR3 covers 13 residues. CDR1 is SGHTA and CDR2 is FQGNSA in the germline V gene. V lost 8 bases to trimming and J lost 5 bases; unmatched junction nucleotides: 4. This CDR3 reads CASRRDRDNEQFF. The CDR3 DNA reads as TGTGCCAGCCGCCGGGACAGGGACAATGAGCAGTTCTTC.

A few counts support this clonotype. The rearrangement links TRBV4-3 to TRBJ1-4, with 9 bases lining up with TRBD1. V lost 2 bases to trimming and J lost 8 bases; unmatched junction nucleotides: 15. Germline V gene data show CDR1 as LGHNA and CDR2 as YSLEER. There are 18 residues in the CDR3. As DNA, the CDR3 is TGCGCCAGCAGCCAACTCTCCGGCCGGGGACAGGGCGGAGAAAAACTGTTTTTT. It is translated as CASSQLSGRGQGGEKLFF.

This chain links TRBV10-3 with TRBJ2-7; TRBD2 aligns across 10 bases. V shed 6 bases and J 7 bases; nucleotides not matched to a gene: 15. This CDR3 is 16 amino acids long. Germline V gene sequence: CDR1 ENHRY, CDR2 SYGVKD. The CDR3 loop is CAISSPGLAVYNEQYF. The CDR3 DNA reads TGTGCCATCAGCTCCCCAGGACTAGCGGTCTACAATGAGCAGTACTTC.

This clonotype came up once. This chain uses TRBV5-3 with TRBJ2-5; D ambiguous. TRBV5-3 belongs to the ORF category, with a function that is uncertain. The CDR3 runs 13 residues. Trimming removed 3 bases from V and 2 bases from J, with 8 bases in between. For the CDR3, the DNA is TGTGCCAGAAGCTCCGCAGAACAAGAGACCCAGTACTTC. Amino acid sequence: CARSSAEQETQYF.

The genes are TRBV28 and TRBJ2-4; no definite D call. The germline CDR1 and CDR2 sequences are MDHEN and SYDVKM. The CDR3 length is 14 residues. V was clipped by 3 bases and J by 9 bases, with 15 bases between them. The CDR3 DNA reads as TGTGCCAGCAGTTTTTTTGGGAAAAGGACCATTCAGTACTTC. Protein sequence: CASSFFGKRTIQYF.

V is TRBV3-1 and J is TRBJ2-1; D is ambiguous. V was clipped by 4 bases and J by 11 bases, with 18 bases between them. The CDR3 runs 14 residues. The germline CDR1 and CDR2 sequences are LGHDT and YNNKEL (reference sequence). The CDR3 spells CASSPASAHVKQFF. CDR3 DNA sequence: TGTGCCAGCAGCCCCGCGAGCGCTCATGTTAAGCAGTTCTTC.

The chain has TRBV29-1 and TRBJ2-1; possible D gene TRBD1, 6 bases. This CDR3 has 16 amino acids. Trimming took off 5 bases at V and 0 bases at J, with 17 bases between the two ends. CDR1 and CDR2 (germline): SQVTM, ANQGSEA. CDR3 nucleotide sequence: TGCAGCGTTCCCAAATGGACAGCCACCTCCTACAATGAGCAGTTCTTC. Protein sequence: CSVPKWTATSYNEQFF.

The genes are TRBV29-1 and TRBJ1-2, with D maybe TRBD1 (5 bases). CDR3 length: 16 amino acids. The germline CDR1 and CDR2 sequences are SQVTM and ANQGSEA. V dropped 3 bases and J dropped 4 bases, with 21 bases sitting between them. Written as DNA, the CDR3 is TGCAGCGTTGAGATGGGGAAGGTGACAGTCAGCTATGGCTACACCTTC. This sequence encodes CSVEMGKVTVSYGYTF.

This clonotype was seen more than once but under ten times. This rearrangement joins TRBV20-1 to TRBJ2-1; 7 bases match TRBD2. CDR1 is DFQATT, CDR2 SNEGSKA, per germline (reference sequence). V lost 2 bases and J lost 9; bases outside the gene matches: 10. The CDR3 consists of 14 residues. The CDR3 loop reads CSARRLAVLSEQFF. The CDR3 nucleotides are TGCAGTGCTAGACGACTAGCCGTCCTCAGTGAGCAGTTCTTC.

The chain is built from TRBV9 and TRBJ1-4, with D possibly TRBD1 on 5 matching bases. The CDR3 spans 13 residues. Germline V gives CDR1 SGDLS, CDR2 YYNGEE. V lost 8 bases and J lost 8, with 16 bases in between. DNA for the CDR3: TGTGCCAGTGGAGGGGCGCGAAGAGAAAAACTGTTTTTT. Amino acids: CASGGARREKLFF.

This chain connects TRBV21-1 to TRBJ1-6. TRBV21-1 constitutes a pseudogene. The CDR3 spans 13 residues. CDR3 sequence reads: CASSKLLLSPLHF. The CDR3 coding sequence is TGTGCCAGCAGCAAACTGCTTCTTTCACCCCTCCACTTT.

This clonotype was counted a few times. The rearrangement uses TRBV7-8 and TRBJ2-5, with D unclear. The DNA end is a closer match to TRBJ2-7, so the J assignment may be wrong. The CDR3 has 16 amino acids. Germline lookup yields CDR1 SGHVS and CDR2 FQNEAQ. The DNA of the CDR3 is TGTGCCAGCAGCGCCGAATTGGTTGGACGTATTAACGAGCAGTACTTC. It encodes CASSAELVGRINEQYF.